The clone carrying this T cell receptor beta chain has only a few counts. This study enrolled people aged 18 to 89 from about 24 US geographic areas. This record comes from a study of blood T cell repertoires in COVID-19. On the study more broadly: Samples representing acute and convalescent COVID-19 were sourced from the United States, Italy and Spain. T cells, B-cell-depleted T cells, or PBMCs supplied cDNA or gDNA.

In germline, CDR1 is LGHDT, CDR2 YNNKEL (reference sequence). This CDR3 comprises 13 residues. Trimming removed 0 bases from V and 9 bases from J, with 12 bases in between. In the study's own analysis: Scientists estimated how many nucleated cells there were by amplifying reference gene primers. Libraries were prepared by immunoSEQ multiplex PCR; TCRdb keeps only in-frame clonotypes and omits some of them. The V and J calls and clone size come from that table; D and trimming were worked out from the DNA. The sample lists a few hundred thousand clones, more than 75% occurring once. This rearrangement joins TRBV3-1 (or the pseudogene TRBV3-2) to TRBJ2-7, with TRBD1 as a possible D gene (5 bases). The sequenced material came from PBMCs or T cells enriched from blood (not recorded which). The sequence was obtained from a man under 40 with acute COVID-19. The CDR3 sequence: CASSQDQGARQYF. The CDR3 DNA reads TGTGCCAGCAGCCAAGATCAAGGGGCTAGGCAGTACTTC.